The T cell receptor (beta chain) described here comes from a study of T cells after yellow fever vaccination. Study at large: Preparation used SMART-Seq v4 Ultra Low Input for the low-cell-number fractions.

For this clonotype: As yet, its antigen is unknown.

This CDR3 spans 16 amino acids. The trim removed 1 base at V and 5 bases at J, leaving 6 bases unmatched. The germline gives CDR1 SGHRS, CDR2 YFSETQ. General observations from the study: It was the secondary response that reached its peak faster, day 5 versus 15, but it was weaker.

Template-switching 5'RACE yielded the TCR cDNA; a universal primer site and UMIs were added in the process. TCRdb independently ran MiXCR on the 5' RACE reads; one entry per CDR3 protein. The sample has 200,000 to 300,000 distinct CDR3 sequences; 10% to 15% are singletons. The receptor was isolated from a man aged 30-40 years who received the YFV17D yellow fever vaccine. The chain uses TRBV5-1 and TRBJ1-4; 9 nucleotides agree with TRBD1. Sequences were derived from CD4+ T cells sorted from PBMCs, sampled 45 days after the yellow fever booster vaccination. As DNA, the CDR3 is TGCGCCAGCAGCTTGCCGACCGGGACAGGGAATGAAAAACTGTTTTTT. It translates to CASSLPTGTGNEKLFF.